This record looks at one T cell receptor beta chain sequence and its context. These data originate in a study of control samples from healthy donors and cancer patients. The protocol was immunoSEQ multiplex PCR, while the TCRdb copy is restricted to in-frame clones and leaves out a portion. The repertoire holds tens of thousands of clones, with less than 95% as singletons. This receptor was identified in a woman aged 25-40 years in good health. The sample taken for sequencing was blood.

The CDR3 DNA reads TGTGCCAGCAGCTTAGACAGGGGTCATCAGCCCCAGCATTTT. This gives the protein CASSLDRGHQPQHF. The chain is built from TRBV7-8 and TRBJ1-5; TRBD1 matches at 7 bases. Germline trimming cut 1 base from V and 5 bases from J; bases unmatched to any gene: 2. The CDR3 extends over 14 amino acids. Germline V CDR1 and CDR2: SGHVS, FQNEAQ.